The clone carrying this T cell receptor (beta chain) has only a few counts. The germline V gene has CDR1 LGHNA and CDR2 YSLEER. V was clipped by 0 bases and J by 10 bases; unmatched bases: 8. CDR3 length: 16 amino acids. The record originates from a study of shared clonotypes between healthy human individuals. Clones were sequenced by immunoSEQ multiplex PCR, and TCRdb holds only the in-frame ones, with some missing. The sample lists approximately 350,000 clones, over 65% occurring once. Sequences were obtained from memory CD4+ T cells sorted from blood. Subset meaning: CD45RA-negative fraction. The clonotype originates from a man aged 30-40 years in good health. This rearrangement joins TRBV4-3 to TRBJ2-1; TRBD2 aligns across 11 bases. CDR3 amino acids: CASSQESTSGIWEQFF. CDR3 nucleotide sequence: TGCGCCAGCAGCCAAGAATCGACTAGCGGGATATGGGAGCAGTTCTTC.